The clone carrying this TCR beta chain showed up just once. Its cognate antigen is unknown. This entry belongs to a study of metastatic and nonmetastatic thyroid tumors. TCRdb re-clonotyped the PCR reads via MiXCR. The sample consists of roughly 83,000 clones, under 15% of them appearing once. Findings of the study overall: Malignant thyroid tumors reportedly exceeded benign nodules significantly in TCR beta diversity, with the difference appearing in blood and tumor.

Each patient went into thyroid surgery without having received any treatment. Germline V lookup: CDR1 SNHLY, CDR2 FYNNEI. The CDR3 contains 17 residues. The V gene lost 2 bases and the J gene lost 2 bases, with 19 bases spanning the gap. The receptor's source is a female donor with papillary thyroid cancer or a benign thyroid nodule (not recorded which). Some clones in this sample may be carry-over from other donors' samples. The sequenced sample consisted of blood. The V call is TRBV2, the J call TRBJ2-7; D ambiguous. The CDR3 region is CASSESSQWFSTYEQYF. DNA for the CDR3: TGTGCCAGCAGTGAAAGTAGCCAGTGGTTCTCTACCTACGAGCAGTACTTC. Filled out from reference TRBV2 and TRBJ2-7, the complete variable domain reads EPEVTQTPSHQVTQMGQEVILRCVPISNHLYFYWYRQILGQKVEFLVSFYNNEISEKSEIFDDQFSVERPDGSNFTLKIRSTKLEDSAMYFCASSESSQWFSTYEQYFGPGTRLTVT.